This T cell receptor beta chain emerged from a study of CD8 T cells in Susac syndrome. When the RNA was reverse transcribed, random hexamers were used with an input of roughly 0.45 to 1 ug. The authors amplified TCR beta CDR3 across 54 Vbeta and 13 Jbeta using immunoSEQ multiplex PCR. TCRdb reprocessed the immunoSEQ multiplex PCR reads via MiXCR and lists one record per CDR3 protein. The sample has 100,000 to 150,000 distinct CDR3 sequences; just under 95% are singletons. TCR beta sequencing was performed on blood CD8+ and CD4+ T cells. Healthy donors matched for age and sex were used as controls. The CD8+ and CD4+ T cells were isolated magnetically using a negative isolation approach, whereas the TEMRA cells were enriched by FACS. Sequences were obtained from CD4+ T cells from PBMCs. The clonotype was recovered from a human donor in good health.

The CDR3 region is CASSSPRDSHEQFF. The CDR3 DNA reads TGTGCCAGCAGCTCGCCGCGGGACTCCCATGAGCAGTTCTTC. V gene TRBV7-2 combines with J gene TRBJ2-1, with D possibly being TRBD2 (6 bases). Germline CDR1 and CDR2: SGHTA and FQGNSA. Trimming removed 4 bases from V and 8 bases from J, with 15 bases in between. This CDR3 region has 14 residues.